Listed below are T cell receptor beta chains from one sample, sequenced in a study of blood T cell repertoires in COVID-19. Sequenced by immunoSEQ multiplex PCR; TCRdb stores in-frame clones only, minus some. The data hold approximately 350,000 clones, with about 90% observed a single time. The sample taken for sequencing was peripheral blood. These receptors were taken from a woman younger than 35 who had recovered from COVID-19. Both conserved end residues are part of each CDR3. Each record gives: CDR3 protein, V gene.

cdr3_aa: CASSPQTSGNQGADTQYF
v_call: TRBV11-2

cdr3_aa: CASSPYRTAEASNQPQHF
v_call: TRBV27

cdr3_aa: CASIGPAGNTEAFF
v_call: TRBV10-3

cdr3_aa: CASSPGADNQPQHF
v_call: TRBV9

cdr3_aa: CSVVGTGIYEPQHF
v_call: TRBV29-1

cdr3_aa: CASSTSDSETQYF
v_call: TRBV11-2

cdr3_aa: CASSLMDRNGYTF
v_call: TRBV5-1

cdr3_aa: CASRDRENTEAFF
v_call: TRBV12-3/TRBV12-4

cdr3_aa: CASSRFGREETQYF
v_call: TRBV7-9

cdr3_aa: CASSFSGRAEAFF
v_call: TRBV12-3/TRBV12-4

cdr3_aa: CASSKLPGLGVAGELFF
v_call: TRBV7-6

cdr3_aa: CASSLGASGSWTYNEQFF
v_call: TRBV27

cdr3_aa: CSASRRGQETQYF
v_call: TRBV20-1

cdr3_aa: CASSQDAPWTSGSSYNEQFF
v_call: TRBV4-3

cdr3_aa: CASSVSGDHEQFF
v_call: TRBV9

cdr3_aa: CASSLGGTDTQYF
v_call: TRBV7-2

cdr3_aa: CASSEVLQNNYGYTF
v_call: TRBV6-1

cdr3_aa: CASRTDRVSGYTF
v_call: TRBV21-1

cdr3_aa: CSVEQGASETQYF
v_call: TRBV29-1

cdr3_aa: CASSTGAGELGAFF
v_call: TRBV6-2/TRBV6-3

cdr3_aa: CASSVVGQMNTEAFF
v_call: TRBV9

cdr3_aa: CASSFPGDKNTEAFF
v_call: TRBV5-4

cdr3_aa: CASSLRTATGNTIYF
v_call: TRBV5-1

cdr3_aa: CASSPGTSSGGYTF
v_call: TRBV11-3

cdr3_aa: CASSEVGGVGNNSPLHF
v_call: TRBV6-1

cdr3_aa: CASSPRRPPDEQFF
v_call: TRBV7-8

cdr3_aa: CASSLQQGLGELFF
v_call: TRBV27

cdr3_aa: CASTTHGTGNTGELFF
v_call: TRBV4-3

cdr3_aa: CASSSRQGRNYGYTF
v_call: TRBV11-2

cdr3_aa: CAIAKLLAGGTDTQYF
v_call: TRBV10-3

cdr3_aa: CASSLGAGNTIYF
v_call: TRBV5-1

cdr3_aa: CASYPPVGGRTSGANTGELFF
v_call: TRBV28

cdr3_aa: CASSYGQLNQPQHF
v_call: TRBV6-2/TRBV6-3

cdr3_aa: CASGQGLAGDGETQYF
v_call: TRBV12-5

cdr3_aa: CASSYMTGTGISQQNIQYF
v_call: TRBV6-2/TRBV6-3

cdr3_aa: CASSSTGGGLGQPQHF
v_call: TRBV6-2/TRBV6-3

cdr3_aa: CASTPGTRGVGEQFF
v_call: TRBV11-3

cdr3_aa: CATSRRTGEETQYF
v_call: TRBV15

cdr3_aa: CALNRVGFSTIYF
v_call: TRBV30

cdr3_aa: CAWDRGVWTEAFF
v_call: TRBV30

cdr3_aa: CASSSRWTGEDEQFF
v_call: TRBV11-3

cdr3_aa: CASSPTATSYNEQFF
v_call: TRBV7-2